What follows describes a single T cell receptor beta chain. The sample originates from a study of blood T cell repertoires in COVID-19. Study as a whole: In each case, the material was cDNA or gDNA derived from T cells, B-cell-depleted T cells, or PBMCs.

The CDR3 length is 15 residues. Germline V gene sequence: CDR1 GTSNPN, CDR2 SVGIG (reference sequence). V dropped 3 bases and J dropped 3; count of bases not matched to a gene: 6. Sequencing used immunoSEQ multiplex PCR; TCRdb keeps in-frame clones, though not all of them. The sample holds more than 200,000 clones, around nine tenths seen once. Sequenced sample: peripheral blood. The sequence derives from a woman aged 55-70 years with COVID-19, enrolled during active disease. The chain carries TRBV30 and TRBJ2-3; 10 nucleotides align to TRBD1. CDR3 coding DNA: TGTGCCTGGAGGGGGGACAGGGGATGGACAGATACGCAGTATTTT. This gives the protein CAWRGDRGWTDTQYF.